This TCR beta chain is from a study of identical twins. TCRdb independently ran MiXCR on the 5' RACE reads; one entry per CDR3 protein. The sample has approximately 600,000 distinct CDR3 sequences, 7% to 7.5% seen once. CDR1 is MNHEY, CDR2 SVGAGI, per germline. The CDR3 length is 17 residues. V lost 2 bases to trimming and J lost 0 bases, with 11 bases between them. The sample was also linked to a second study, of yellow fever vaccine responses in identical twins.

Sequences were obtained from PBMCs. This TCR derives from a woman under 30 in good health. The rearrangement uses TRBV6-5 and TRBJ2-6, with D possibly being TRBD1 or TRBD2 (5 bases each). CDR3: CASSYMGRTSGANVLTF. The CDR3 region has the DNA TGTGCCAGCAGTTACATGGGACGGACCTCTGGGGCCAACGTCCTGACTTTC.